These 18 T cell receptor beta chains were all obtained from the same sample, sequenced in a study of control samples from healthy donors and cancer patients. TCRdb's table, derived via immunoSEQ multiplex PCR, lists solely in-frame clones and lacks some. The sample yields around 110,000 clones, 88% seen once. The sequencing sample was made of blood. All receptors derive from a woman between 70 and 85 years old in good health.

The V gene is TRBV5-5, the J gene TRBJ1-1; TRBD1 might be the D (6 bases). This CDR3 has 12 residues. The V gene's germline CDR1 is SGHKS and CDR2 YYEKEE (reference sequence). Trimming removed 0 bases from V and 11 bases from J, with 11 bases in between. The CDR3 nucleotides read TGTGCCAGCAGCTTGGCCGGGGGCCAGGCTTTCTTT. Translated: CASSLAGGQAFF.

The chain recombines TRBV15 with TRBJ2-4, with D maybe TRBD2 (5 bases). The V end lost 3 bases, the J end lost 7 bases, and 7 bases lay between the germline ends. The germline V gene has CDR1 LNHNV and CDR2 YYDKDF (reference sequence). This CDR3 is 12 amino acids long. The CDR3 DNA sequence: TGTGCCACCAGCAGGGGGAGCAACATTCAGTACTTC. This sequence encodes CATSRGSNIQYF.

The J gene is TRBJ1-1, the V gene TRBV6-5; D gene uncertain. The V gene lost 1 base and the J gene lost 2 bases, with 8 bases spanning the gap. Germline CDR1 reads MNHEY; CDR2 reads SVGAGI. The CDR3 spans 14 residues. The CDR3 DNA sequence: TGTGCCAGCAGTTACTTTGGCAGTAACACTGAAGCTTTCTTT. Protein product: CASSYFGSNTEAFF.

V usage is TRBV11-2 and J usage is TRBJ2-1, with 12 bases lining up with TRBD2. V gave up 2 bases and J gave up 9 bases; unmatched junction bases: 8. CDR1 and CDR2 from the germline V gene are SGHAT and FQNNGV. The CDR3 is made up of 16 amino acids. The CDR3 loop reads CASSLILTSGGGEQFF. CDR3 in DNA: TGTGCCAGCAGCTTAATCTTGACTAGCGGGGGCGGTGAGCAGTTCTTC.

The chain joins TRBV3-1 (or the pseudogene TRBV3-2) to TRBJ1-3; D is perhaps TRBD1 (6 bases). Trimming took off 5 bases at V and 0 bases at J, with 17 bases between the two ends. This CDR3 region has 17 residues. CDR1 and CDR2 from the germline V gene are LGHDT and YNNKEL (reference sequence). This CDR3 is CASSYSQGPRSGNTIYF. Written as DNA, the CDR3 is TGTGCCAGCAGCTACTCACAGGGACCTCGCTCTGGAAACACCATATATTTT.

Here the CDR3 reads CASSYEGAGYGYTF. Here the CDR3 DNA reads TGTGCCAGCAGTTACGAGGGGGCCGGCTATGGCTACACCTTC. The chain uses TRBV6-2 or TRBV6-3 and TRBJ1-2; 7 bases map to TRBD1. The CDR3 consists of 14 residues. Germline loops: CDR1 MNHEY, CDR2 SVGEGT. J gave up 4 bases and V 2 bases, and 4 bases lay outside the gene matches.

This clone appeared a single time. The V gene is TRBV19, the J gene TRBJ1-2; no clear D gene. The germline V gene has CDR1 LNHDA and CDR2 SQIVND (reference sequence). The CDR3 sequence is 17 residues long. Trimming left V 5 bases short and J 0 bases short, with 19 bases between. The CDR3 is CASSPKMGRASNYGYTF. The CDR3 bases are TGTGCCAGTAGTCCTAAAATGGGCAGAGCTTCTAACTATGGCTACACCTTC.

The chain combines TRBV3-1 (or the pseudogene TRBV3-2) with TRBJ2-1, with 12 bases that match TRBD2. This CDR3 region has 17 residues. Trimming at V came to 1 base and at J to 3 bases, leaving 4 bases not matched to a gene. Germline V gene sequence: CDR1 LGHDT, CDR2 YNNKEL (reference sequence). CDR3 in DNA: TGTGCCAGCAGCCAAGGCCCGGGACTAGCGGGCTACAATGAGCAGTTCTTC. This encodes CASSQGPGLAGYNEQFF.

The rearrangement joins TRBV7-6 to TRBJ1-4; possibly TRBD1 for D (6 bases). Germline assignment: CDR1 SGHVS and CDR2 FNYEAQ. V dropped 5 bases and J dropped 0 bases, with 10 bases sitting between them. The CDR3 sequence is 15 residues long. The CDR3, as DNA: TGTGCCAGCAGCGCGTACAGGGCAACTAATGAAAAACTGTTTTTT. Amino acids: CASSAYRATNEKLFF.

The chain uses TRBV2 and TRBJ2-1, with D maybe TRBD2 (5 bases). Trimming stripped 6 bases from V and 10 bases from J, with 13 bases between. CDR3 length equals 12 residues. Germline CDR1 reads SNHLY; CDR2 reads FYNNEI. This chain's CDR3 is CASSGPGWEQFF. The CDR3, as DNA: TGTGCCAGCAGCGGGCCGGGGTGGGAGCAGTTCTTC.

This clone appeared a few times. The rearrangement uses TRBV19 and TRBJ2-4; D might be TRBD1 or TRBD2, each matching 6 bases. Trimming cost V 6 bases and J 0 bases, with 18 bases left between them. Germline CDR1 is LNHDA and CDR2 is SQIVND (reference sequence). The length of the CDR3 is 17 residues. CDR3 coding DNA: TGTGCCAGTAGCCGGGGGACAAAACTATTAGCCAAAAACATTCAGTACTTC. Translating gives CASSRGTKLLAKNIQYF.

This chain joins TRBV27 and TRBJ1-4, with TRBD1 as a possible D gene (5 bases). V gave up 5 bases and J gave up 1 base, with 8 bases separating them. This CDR3 contains 14 residues. Germline loops: CDR1 MNHEY, CDR2 SMNVEV (reference sequence). CDR3 protein: CASSQGGTNEKLFF. In DNA form, the CDR3 reads TGTGCCAGCAGTCAGGGAGGAACTAATGAAAAACTGTTTTTT.

This clone appeared a single time. V gene TRBV19 combines with J gene TRBJ2-2, with TRBD1 matching over 7 bases. V shed 6 bases, J shed 2 bases, and the junction held 6 bases outside the gene matches. Per the germline V gene, CDR1 is LNHDA and CDR2 is SQIVND (reference sequence). CDR3 length: 15 amino acids. In DNA form, the CDR3 reads TGTGCCAGTAGGGACAGGACGCCCAACACCGGGGAGCTGTTTTTT. This gives the protein CASRDRTPNTGELFF.

A remark on this clone: An end of the junction does not agree with germline; a read error may underlie this. The CDR3 reads CASSFGQIGYAQYF. The CDR3 nucleotides are TGCGCCAGCAGCTTCGGACAGATAGGCTACGCGCAGTACTTC. This chain connects TRBV5-1 to TRBJ2-7, with a weak D call TRBD1 (6 bases). The CDR3 length is 14 residues. From germline, CDR1 is SGHRS and CDR2 YFSETQ.

The rearrangement joins TRBV6-4 to TRBJ1-2; TRBD1 aligns across 11 bases. The trim removed 4 bases at V and 9 bases at J, leaving 4 bases unmatched. CDR3 length: 13 amino acids. The germline V gene encodes CDR1 MRHNA and CDR2 SNTAGT. CDR3 in DNA: TGTGCCAGCAGTGGGACAGGGGGCGCGAGCTACACCTTC. This sequence encodes CASSGTGGASYTF.

The chain joins TRBV6-5 to TRBJ1-5; D not resolved. The CDR3 is made up of 14 amino acids. The V and J ends lost 6 bases and 0 bases respectively, with 9 bases between them. CDR1 is MNHEY and CDR2 is SVGAGI in the germline V gene. This CDR3 reads CASRPAYSNQPQHF. For the CDR3, the DNA is TGTGCCAGCAGGCCGGCTTATAGCAATCAGCCCCAGCATTTT.

The chain uses TRBV19 and TRBJ2-2; 7 bases fit TRBD2. Trimming took 5 bases from V and 5 from J; bases not matched to a gene: 17. The CDR3 sequence is 18 residues long. CDR1 and CDR2 (germline): LNHDA, SQIVND (reference sequence). DNA for the CDR3: TGTGCCAGTAGTGCCGGACCGGGACTACCCCCGTGGACCGGGGAGCTGTTTTTT. Amino acid sequence: CASSAGPGLPPWTGELFF.

V gene TRBV3-1 (or the pseudogene TRBV3-2) combines with J gene TRBJ1-6; no reliable D call. V dropped 2 bases and J dropped 14 bases, with 13 bases sitting between them. The CDR3 runs 13 residues. Germline lookup yields CDR1 LGHDT and CDR2 YNNKEL (reference sequence). The CDR3, as DNA: TGTGCCAGCAGCCAATCCGGCGGGGTAGCCCTCCACTTT. Protein product: CASSQSGGVALHF.